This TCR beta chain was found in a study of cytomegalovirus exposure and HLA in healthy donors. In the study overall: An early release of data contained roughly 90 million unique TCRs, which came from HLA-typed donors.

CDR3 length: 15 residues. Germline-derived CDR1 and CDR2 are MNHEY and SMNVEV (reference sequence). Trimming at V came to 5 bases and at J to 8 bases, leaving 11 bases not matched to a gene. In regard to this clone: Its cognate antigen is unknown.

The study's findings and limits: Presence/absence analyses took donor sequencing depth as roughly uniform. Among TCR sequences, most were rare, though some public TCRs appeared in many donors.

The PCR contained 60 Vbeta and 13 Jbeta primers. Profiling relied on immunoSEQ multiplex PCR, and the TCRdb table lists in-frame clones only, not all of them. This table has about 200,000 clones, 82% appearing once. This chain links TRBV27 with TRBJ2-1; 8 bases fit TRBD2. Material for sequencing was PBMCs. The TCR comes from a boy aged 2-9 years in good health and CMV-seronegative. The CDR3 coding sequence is TGTGCCAGCAGTCTCGGGGGGGAGGCGGCAGATGAGCAGTTCTTC. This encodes CASSLGGEAADEQFF.